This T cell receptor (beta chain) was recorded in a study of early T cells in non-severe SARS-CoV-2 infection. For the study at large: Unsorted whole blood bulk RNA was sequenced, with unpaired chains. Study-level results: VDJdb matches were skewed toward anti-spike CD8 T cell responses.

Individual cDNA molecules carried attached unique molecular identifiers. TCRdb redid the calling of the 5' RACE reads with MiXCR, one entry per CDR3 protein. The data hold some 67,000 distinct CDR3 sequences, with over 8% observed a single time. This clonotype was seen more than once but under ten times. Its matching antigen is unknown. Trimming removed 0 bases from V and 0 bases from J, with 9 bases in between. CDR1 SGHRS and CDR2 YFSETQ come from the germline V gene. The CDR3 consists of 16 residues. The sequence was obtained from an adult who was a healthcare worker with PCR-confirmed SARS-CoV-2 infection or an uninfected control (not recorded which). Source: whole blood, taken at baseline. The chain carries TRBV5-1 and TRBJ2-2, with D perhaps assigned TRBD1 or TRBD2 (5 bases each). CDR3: CASSLDPGPNTGELFF. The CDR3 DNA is TGCGCCAGCAGCTTGGATCCGGGACCGAACACCGGGGAGCTGTTTTTT.